One and the same sample provided the 16 T cell receptor beta chains below, sequenced in a study of blood T cell repertoires in COVID-19 (dated by TCRdb to the early 2020s). The protocol used for the library was the immunoSEQ multiplex PCR assay. In its TCRdb copy, this immuneACCESS table keeps in-frame sequences only and misses some clones. Where compared with another copy, unresolved V genes explain less than half of these, and the others have no known cause. The sample table holds approximately 45,000 clones, of which less than 95% were seen once. Roughly 5% of the sample is in the top ten clones. Sequenced sample: peripheral blood. These receptors were taken from a man between 65 and 85 years old with acute or convalescent COVID-19.

The V call is TRBV19, the J call TRBJ1-1; 7 bases line up with TRBD1. Germline trimming cut 4 bases from V and 5 bases from J; bases unmatched to any gene: 13. The CDR3 length is 16 residues. CDR1 and CDR2 from the germline V gene are LNHDA and SQIVND (reference sequence). The CDR3, as DNA: TGTGCCAGTAGTACCATCGTCGACAGGGAGTGGACTGAAGCTTTCTTT. It specifies CASSTIVDREWTEAFF.

The rearrangement uses TRBV2 and TRBJ1-3, with D perhaps TRBD1 (6 bases). The CDR3 consists of 15 residues. Trimming pared 7 bases from V and 1 base from J, leaving 14 bases between. Germline-derived CDR1 and CDR2 are SNHLY and FYNNEI. DNA of the CDR3: TGTGCCAGCACGGGACACCAGGATTCTGGAAACACCATATATTTT. This encodes CASTGHQDSGNTIYF. Complete variable domain (other parts from reference TRBV2 and TRBJ1-3): EPEVTQTPSHQVTQMGQEVILRCVPISNHLYFYWYRQILGQKVEFLVSFYNNEISEKSEIFDDQFSVERPDGSNFTLKIRSTKLEDSAMYFCASTGHQDSGNTIYFGEGSWLTVV.

In this sample, this clone turned up a few times. This chain connects TRBV2 to TRBJ1-3, with a tentative D call TRBD1 (6 bases). The V end was cut by 5 bases, the J end by 2 bases, with 19 bases between. The V gene's germline CDR1 is SNHLY and CDR2 FYNNEI. The CDR3 runs 17 residues. The DNA of the CDR3 is TGTGCCAGCAGTCCACGGGACATTCTTTATCCTGGAAACACCATATATTTT. Amino acid sequence: CASSPRDILYPGNTIYF.

Only a few counts were recorded for this clone. The rearrangement uses TRBV9 and TRBJ2-2, with 9 bases identical to TRBD2. The trim removed 3 bases at V and 7 bases at J, leaving 10 bases unmatched. In germline, CDR1 is SGDLS, CDR2 YYNGEE. The CDR3 contains 16 residues. CDR3 in amino acids: CASSEEAGGLGGELFF. CDR3 nucleotide sequence: TGTGCCAGCAGCGAGGAGGCGGGGGGGCTCGGCGGGGAGCTGTTTTTT.

The chain uses TRBV9 and TRBJ1-1; 7 bases agree with TRBD1. Trimming took 4 bases from V and 1 from J; bases not matched to a gene: 13. CDR1 and CDR2 (germline): SGDLS, YYNGEE. The CDR3 loop spans 17 amino acids. The CDR3 nucleotides are TGTGCCAGCAGCCTGGAAGGGGGCCTGTGGGGGAACACTGAAGCTTTCTTT. Amino acid sequence: CASSLEGGLWGNTEAFF.

The V call is TRBV7-2, the J call TRBJ1-1; D gene uncertain. Trimming cost V 2 bases and J 4 bases, with 8 bases left between them. Germline-derived CDR1 and CDR2 are SGHTA and FQGNSA. This CDR3 has 13 amino acids. CDR3 DNA: TGTGCCAGCAGCTTATTTGAGGGCACTGAAGCTTTCTTT. It encodes CASSLFEGTEAFF.

This clone was counted once. The V gene is TRBV7-9, the J gene TRBJ1-4, with D possibly matching TRBD1 (6 bases). The CDR3 runs 17 residues. Looked up from germline, CDR1 is SEHNR and CDR2 is FQNEAQ (reference sequence). The germline V and J ends were trimmed by 0 bases and 0 bases, with 11 bases remaining between them. In DNA form, the CDR3 reads TGTGCCAGCAGCTTAGCCCTAGGACAGTCAACTAATGAAAAACTGTTTTTT. Amino acids: CASSLALGQSTNEKLFF.

The chain links TRBV5-8 to TRBJ1-6; no reliable D call. The germline V gene encodes CDR1 SGHTS and CDR2 YDEGEE. The CDR3 runs 13 residues. Trimming pared 1 base from V and 10 bases from J, leaving 9 bases between. CDR3 in amino acids: CASSLNRESPLHF. CDR3 DNA sequence: TGTGCCAGCAGCTTGAACCGAGAGTCACCCCTCCACTTT.

The chain joins TRBV7-6 to TRBJ1-5; TRBD1 aligns across 9 bases. J gave up 0 bases and V 5 bases, and 8 bases lay outside the gene matches. The germline V gene encodes CDR1 SGHVS and CDR2 FNYEAQ. CDR3 length: 17 residues. CDR3 amino acids: CASSPVTGGVSNQPQHF. As DNA, the CDR3 is TGTGCCAGCAGCCCGGTGACAGGGGGGGTTAGCAATCAGCCCCAGCATTTT.

The chain joins TRBV3-1 (or the pseudogene TRBV3-2) to TRBJ2-5, with D perhaps TRBD2 (5 bases). The CDR3 is 12 residues long. V dropped 5 bases and J dropped 2 bases, with 6 bases sitting between them. Germline CDR1 and CDR2: LGHDT and YNNKEL (reference sequence). The CDR3 spells CASSDYQETQYF. The CDR3 nucleotides read TGTGCCAGCAGCGACTATCAAGAGACCCAGTACTTC.

CDR3: CASMGQGAGNTEAFF. DNA of the CDR3: TGTGCCAGCATGGGACAGGGTGCCGGGAACACTGAAGCTTTCTTT. The chain couples TRBV6-5 to TRBJ1-1; 9 bases map to TRBD1. The trim removed 7 bases at V and 1 base at J, leaving 7 bases unmatched. Germline CDR1 MNHEY, CDR2 SVGAGI. There are 15 residues in the CDR3.

The rearrangement uses TRBV5-1 and TRBJ2-3; 9 nucleotides match TRBD1. V gave up 0 bases and J gave up 4 bases; unmatched junction bases: 6. Germline V lookup: CDR1 SGHRS, CDR2 YFSETQ. The CDR3 is 16 amino acids. This chain's CDR3 is CASSLAPTGGSDTQYF. CDR3 bases: TGCGCCAGCAGCTTGGCCCCGACAGGGGGGTCAGATACGCAGTATTTT.

This rearrangement joins TRBV18 to TRBJ1-6, with unresolved D. The CDR3 is 16 amino acids. V dropped 3 bases and J dropped 7 bases, with 16 bases sitting between them. CDR1 KGHSH and CDR2 LQKENI come from the germline V gene. The CDR3 region is CASSPVEASGNSPLHF. In nucleotides, the CDR3 is TGTGCCAGCTCACCGGTGGAAGCGTCGGGGAATTCACCCCTCCACTTT.

The chain has TRBV11-2 and TRBJ2-5; D remains unclear. This CDR3 region has 15 residues. Trimming pared 3 bases from V and 5 bases from J, leaving 16 bases between. Germline V gene lookup returns CDR1 SGHAT and CDR2 FQNNGV. CDR3: CASSFADFRKETQYF. CDR3 bases: TGTGCCAGCAGCTTTGCCGACTTCCGAAAGGAGACCCAGTACTTC.

This chain links TRBV12-5 with TRBJ2-2; TRBD1 matches 8 bases. V lost 5 bases and J lost 6; bases outside the gene matches: 5. The germline gives CDR1 LGHNT, CDR2 FRNRAP. The CDR3 covers 14 residues. CDR3 residues: CASGLGQGAGELFF. The CDR3 DNA reads TGTGCTAGTGGTCTCGGACAGGGAGCCGGGGAGCTGTTTTTT.

V usage is TRBV4-3 and J usage is TRBJ1-1, with D perhaps matching TRBD1 (5 bases). Looked up from germline, CDR1 is LGHNA and CDR2 is YSLEER. V dropped 0 bases and J dropped 10 bases, with 12 bases sitting between them. There are 13 residues in the CDR3. The CDR3 is CASSQDGGKGAFF. CDR3 in DNA: TGCGCCAGCAGCCAAGATGGGGGGAAGGGAGCTTTCTTT.